Presented here are 7 T cell receptor beta chains from one specimen sequenced in a study of follicular helper T cells after annual influenza vaccination. Using immunoSEQ multiplex PCR, the repertoire was profiled, and TCRdb retains in-frame clones only, with some absent. The table has some 7,000 clones, roughly 86% seen once. Specified time point: 2015-2016 season, 7 days after influenza vaccination. The material was CXCR5- memory CD4+ T cells sorted from blood, obtained 7 days after influenza vaccination. Every receptor here comes from an adult who received the influenza vaccine.

The chain links TRBV2 to TRBJ2-7; 12 bases align to TRBD1. Germline loops: CDR1 SNHLY, CDR2 FYNNEI. The CDR3 extends over 15 amino acids. With V trimmed by 6 bases and J by 7 bases, 10 bases remained unmatched. The CDR3 DNA follows: TGTGCCAGCAGCCGTCCGGGACAGGGGGCGGGAGAGCAGTACTTC. It codes for CASSRPGQGAGEQYF. Based on the CDR3 plus reference TRBV2 and TRBJ2-7, the full variable domain is EPEVTQTPSHQVTQMGQEVILRCVPISNHLYFYWYRQILGQKVEFLVSFYNNEISEKSEIFDDQFSVERPDGSNFTLKIRSTKLEDSAMYFCASSRPGQGAGEQYFGPGTRLTVT.

V is TRBV5-1 and J is TRBJ2-1, with D maybe TRBD1 (7 bases). Trimming left V 4 bases short and J 5 bases short, with 10 bases between. Germline V lookup: CDR1 SGHRS, CDR2 YFSETQ. The CDR3 has 13 amino acids. The CDR3 DNA follows: TGCGCCAGCAGCGCGGGGACAGACAATGAGCAGTTCTTC. Protein: CASSAGTDNEQFF.

The V call is TRBV30, the J call TRBJ2-3; D remains unclear. The germline V gene has CDR1 GTSNPN and CDR2 SVGIG (reference sequence). The CDR3 is 12 residues long. V was shortened by 3 bases and J by 2 bases, with 6 bases between the two germline ends. CDR3 residues: CAWRQNTDTQYF. CDR3 coding DNA: TGTGCCTGGAGACAGAACACAGATACGCAGTATTTT.

The CDR3 is CASSFEADTQYF. The CDR3 DNA reads as TGTGCCAGCAGCTTTGAGGCAGATACGCAGTATTTT. This chain connects TRBV7-9 to TRBJ2-3; D is undetermined. The CDR3 has 12 residues. V was cut by 3 bases and J by 4 bases, with 5 bases left in between. Germline CDR1 is SEHNR and CDR2 is FQNEAQ (reference sequence).

V and J are TRBV10-3 and TRBJ2-1; 9 nucleotides match TRBD2. Germline loops: CDR1 ENHRY, CDR2 SYGVKD. V shed 5 bases and J 7 bases; nucleotides not matched to a gene: 9. The CDR3 runs to 15 residues. The CDR3 DNA follows: TGTGCCATCAGTCTATTAGCGGGAGAGGGGAATGAGCAGTTCTTC. This sequence encodes CAISLLAGEGNEQFF.

The chain recombines TRBV6-1 with TRBJ2-3; 10 bases fit TRBD2. This CDR3 comprises 13 residues. The J segment lost 6 bases and the V segment lost 9 bases, leaving 6 bases of the junction unmatched. Germline CDR1 MNHNS, CDR2 SASEGT. The CDR3 region is CASRLAGEDTQYF. CDR3 nucleotides: TGTGCCAGTCGACTAGCGGGTGAGGATACGCAGTATTTT.

The chain uses TRBV7-8 and TRBJ1-3; no reliable D call. From germline, CDR1 is SGHVS and CDR2 FQNEAQ. The CDR3 sequence is 14 residues long. V was pared by 2 bases and J by 2 bases, with 7 bases between. In nucleotides, the CDR3 is TGTGCCAGCAGCTTATCCCCGCCTGGAAACACCATATATTTT. Translating it yields CASSLSPPGNTIYF.